This T cell receptor beta chain was captured by sequencing in a study of cytomegalovirus exposure and HLA in healthy donors. Study results and caveats: Investigators reported 150 to 200 TCR beta chains as tied to cytomegalovirus. Donor immune exposure was known only as CMV serostatus. Analysis performed later showed TCR beta chains linked to HLA being more clonally expanded than equally common others. Most TCR sequences were rare, but some public TCRs occurred in many donors.

PCR was performed using 60 Vbeta and 13 Jbeta primers. Only in-frame clones appear in the TCRdb table, and some are missing; sequencing was by immunoSEQ multiplex PCR. The data hold fewer than 250,000 clones, with 82% observed a single time. Germline CDR1 is SQVTM and CDR2 is ANQGSEA. CDR3 length: 11 amino acids. Trimming shortened V by 8 bases and J by 3 bases, and 11 bases separated the two germline ends. Note on this clone: As yet, its antigen is unknown.

The sequenced sample consisted of PBMCs. The source is a man in his forties in good health and CMV-seropositive. This chain uses TRBV29-1 with TRBJ2-7; the D gene is possibly TRBD2 (7 bases). CDR3 coding DNA: TGCAGCTACAGGGAGGGCTACGAGCAGTACTTC. Amino acid sequence: CSYREGYEQYF.